The entry below gives a single TCR beta chain sequence along with its context. This specimen comes from a study of blood T cell repertoires in COVID-19. Study information: Sites in the United States, Italy and Spain provided acute and convalescent COVID-19 samples.

Assay used: immunoSEQ multiplex PCR; TCRdb lists only in-frame clones, some missing. The data contain approximately 44,000 clones, about 92% of them singletons. CDR3 length: 17 amino acids. This rearrangement joins TRBV12-2 to TRBJ2-1; TRBD2, the table's D call, was not compared with the DNA. TRBV12-2 is classified as a pseudogene. The TCR was taken from a woman of 80 years or more with acute or convalescent COVID-19. Sequencing used peripheral blood. The CDR3 here is CASRPHAAGGMENEQFF. CDR3 nucleotides: TGTGCAAGTCGCCCTCACGCCGCGGGGGGGATGGAGAATGAGCAGTTCTTC.